Below are 20 T cell receptor beta chains sequenced from a single sample in a study of cytomegalovirus exposure and HLA in healthy donors. It was with 60 Vbeta and 13 Jbeta primers that the PCR ran. The table came from immunoSEQ multiplex PCR; TCRdb's copy has only in-frame clones and leaves some out. Its table records some 89,000 clones. The sequenced sample was PBMCs. The source of these receptors is a young woman in good health and CMV-seronegative.

The chain has TRBV5-1 and TRBJ1-3, with D unclear. The V and J ends lost 2 bases and 0 bases respectively, with 6 bases between them. The CDR3 totals 14 residues. Germline CDR1 SGHRS, CDR2 YFSETQ. CDR3 residues: CASSFGSSGNTIYF. In DNA form, the CDR3 reads TGCGCCAGCAGCTTTGGCAGCTCTGGAAACACCATATATTTT. The variable domain in full, completed from reference TRBV5-1 and TRBJ1-3, reads KAGVTQTPRYLIKTRGQQVTLSCSPISGHRSVSWYQQTPGQGLQFLFEYFSETQRNKGNFPGRFSGRQFSNSRSEMNVSTLELGDSALYLCASSFGSSGNTIYFGEGSWLTVV.

V and J are TRBV6-6 and TRBJ1-5, with D possibly matching TRBD1 (6 bases). There are 14 residues in the CDR3. V was clipped by 0 bases and J by 6 bases, with 9 bases between them. Germline lookup yields CDR1 MNHNY and CDR2 SVGAGI (reference sequence). The CDR3: CASSYSEGGQPQHF. DNA for the CDR3: TGTGCCAGCAGTTACTCAGAAGGGGGTCAGCCCCAGCATTTT.

This rearrangement joins TRBV19 to TRBJ2-1, with 7 bases matching TRBD1. J lost 1 base, V lost 5 bases, and 5 bases had no gene match. The germline CDR1 and CDR2 sequences are LNHDA and SQIVND (reference sequence). The CDR3 has 15 amino acids. The CDR3 region is CASSPDRDSYNEQFF. CDR3 nucleotide sequence: TGTGCCAGTAGTCCTGACAGGGATTCCTACAATGAGCAGTTCTTC.

The chain couples TRBV28 to TRBJ2-5, with 8 bases lining up with TRBD2. The germline V gene has CDR1 MDHEN and CDR2 SYDVKM. V lost 8 bases, J lost 2 bases, and 16 bases stayed unmatched. This CDR3 is 17 amino acids long. CDR3: CASGIAGTVDLQETQYF. The CDR3 coding sequence is TGTGCCAGCGGAATAGCGGGGACGGTGGATTTACAAGAGACCCAGTACTTC.

J is TRBJ1-5 and V is TRBV5-8; no firm D call. V lost 4 bases to trimming and J lost 0 bases, with 23 bases between them. This CDR3 is 19 amino acids long. The germline gives CDR1 SGHTS, CDR2 YDEGEE. The chain's CDR3 is CASSPNLGEYPISNQPQHF. The CDR3 coding sequence is TGTGCCAGCAGCCCCAATCTTGGGGAGTATCCGATTAGCAATCAGCCCCAGCATTTT.

In DNA form, the CDR3 reads TGCAGCGCCGAACGGAGGGCCGATGAGCAGTTCTTC. It encodes CSAERRADEQFF. The rearrangement links TRBV29-1 to TRBJ2-1, with a possible D match to TRBD2 (6 bases). Germline CDR1 is SQVTM and CDR2 is ANQGSEA. V lost 7 bases and J lost 8, with 15 bases in between. This CDR3 region has 12 residues.

The V gene is TRBV5-8, the J gene TRBJ1-5; 11 bases map to TRBD1. CDR3 length equals 17 residues. Germline CDR1 reads SGHTS; CDR2 reads YDEGEE. The ends lost 4 bases at V and 0 bases at J; junction bases unmatched: 6. CDR3 DNA sequence: TGTGCCAGCAGCCGAGGGGACAGGGGGTATAGCAATCAGCCCCAGCATTTT. Its protein product is CASSRGDRGYSNQPQHF.

The V gene is TRBV27, the J gene TRBJ1-2, with no clear D. The V and J ends lost 6 bases and 0 bases respectively, with 11 bases between them. The CDR3 is 14 amino acids. CDR1 and CDR2 (germline): MNHEY, SMNVEV (reference sequence). DNA for the CDR3: TGTGCCAGCAGATTCCTGGGAGCTAACTATGGCTACACCTTC. It codes for CASRFLGANYGYTF.

The chain has TRBV5-6 and TRBJ2-5; D ambiguous. With 4 bases removed from V and 2 bases from J, the gap between germline ends came to 15 bases. CDR1 and CDR2 (germline): SGHDT, YYEEEE. This CDR3 has 15 residues. Here the CDR3 reads CASSPWLAQQETQYF. The CDR3 coding sequence is TGTGCCAGCAGCCCGTGGTTAGCCCAACAAGAGACCCAGTACTTC.

CDR3 in amino acids: CASSLQGFGEKLFF. The CDR3 region has the DNA TGTGCCAGCAGTCTGCAGGGGTTCGGAGAAAAACTGTTTTTT. The chain combines TRBV28 with TRBJ1-4; D possibly corresponds to TRBD1 (6 bases). The CDR3 sequence is 14 residues long. Trimming removed 5 bases from V and 8 bases from J, with 15 bases in between. CDR1 MDHEN and CDR2 SYDVKM come from the germline V gene.

This chain joins TRBV11-2 and TRBJ2-4; the match to TRBD1 covers 11 bases. In germline, CDR1 is SGHAT, CDR2 FQNNGV. V lost 1 base and J lost 2; bases outside the gene matches: 4. The CDR3 has 17 amino acids. CDR3 in amino acids: CASSLGTGGASKNIQYF. CDR3 nucleotide sequence: TGTGCCAGCAGCTTAGGGACAGGGGGCGCGTCCAAAAACATTCAGTACTTC.

The CDR3: CASSLGRVRYGYTF. CDR3 coding DNA: TGTGCCAGCAGCTTAGGCAGGGTTCGGTATGGCTACACCTTC. The V and J genes are TRBV7-9 and TRBJ1-2, with D tentatively TRBD1 (5 bases). CDR3 length: 14 residues. Trimming took 1 base from V and 5 from J, leaving 11 bases between them. The germline CDR1 and CDR2 sequences are SEHNR and FQNEAQ (reference sequence).

This sequence joins TRBV7-9 and TRBJ1-1; weak D call: TRBD1 (6 bases). Trimming pared 1 base from V and 7 bases from J, leaving 7 bases between. The germline CDR1 and CDR2 sequences are SEHNR and FQNEAQ (reference sequence). This CDR3 contains 12 residues. CDR3 nucleotides: TGTGCCAGCAGCTTAGACAGGGATGAAGCTTTCTTT. Protein: CASSLDRDEAFF. The full variable domain, rest sourced from reference TRBV7-9 and TRBJ1-1, is DTGVSQNPRHKITKRGQNVTFRCDPISEHNRLYWYRQTLGQGPEFLTYFQNEAQLEKSRLLSDRFSAERPKGSFSTLEIQRTEQGDSAMYLCASSLDRDEAFFGQGTRLTVV.

This sequence joins TRBV10-3 and TRBJ1-4; 10 nucleotides agree with TRBD1. Germline V gene sequence: CDR1 ENHRY, CDR2 SYGVKD. J was trimmed by 8 bases and V by 11 bases; bases with no gene match: 8. This CDR3 contains 13 residues. The CDR3 sequence: CAVSGTGDEKLFF. CDR3 DNA sequence: TGTGCCGTCTCCGGGACAGGGGACGAAAAACTGTTTTTT.

CDR3 protein: CASSDTTRDTGELFF. The CDR3 nucleotides read TGTGCCAGCAGTGATACGACGCGGGACACCGGGGAGCTGTTTTTT. The rearrangement links TRBV6-1 to TRBJ2-2; possible D gene TRBD2, 5 bases. CDR1 and CDR2 from the germline V gene are MNHNS and SASEGT. CDR3 length equals 15 residues. V was cut by 3 bases and J by 3 bases, with 11 bases left in between.

The chain employs TRBV5-1 and TRBJ2-7; D perhaps matches TRBD2 (5 bases). In germline, CDR1 is SGHRS, CDR2 YFSETQ. The length of the CDR3 is 14 residues. Trimming pared 1 base from V and 5 bases from J, leaving 13 bases between. The CDR3 spells CASSLSPYGDEQYF. The CDR3 DNA sequence: TGCGCCAGCAGCTTGTCGCCCTACGGGGACGAGCAGTACTTC.

The rearrangement links TRBV5-1 to TRBJ1-1; no clear D gene. Deletions cut 0 bases from V and 6 bases from J, with 6 bases between. The CDR3 sequence is 12 residues long. Germline-derived CDR1 and CDR2 are SGHRS and YFSETQ. The CDR3 DNA is TGCGCCAGCAGCTTGGGTGAGGCTGAAGCTTTCTTT. Translating it yields CASSLGEAEAFF.

In DNA, the CDR3 is TGCGCCAGCAGCTTGCTTAGCGGGAGGGGACCTAGCACAGATACGCAGTATTTT. Protein: CASSLLSGRGPSTDTQYF. The chain recombines TRBV5-1 with TRBJ2-3; TRBD2 aligns across 11 bases. The CDR3 loop spans 18 amino acids. V lost 1 base, J lost 0 bases, and 7 bases stayed unmatched. Germline loops: CDR1 SGHRS, CDR2 YFSETQ.

CDR3 loop: CSAVRLAGGTYEQYF. The CDR3 nucleotides read TGCAGCGCCGTCCGACTAGCGGGAGGGACCTACGAGCAGTACTTC. The rearrangement uses TRBV29-1 and TRBJ2-7, with 14 bases matching TRBD2. Germline values: CDR1 SQVTM, CDR2 ANQGSEA. This CDR3 region has 15 residues. V shed 7 bases, J shed 2 bases, and the junction held 7 bases outside the gene matches.

The chain uses TRBV9 and TRBJ2-7, with D possibly matching TRBD2 (5 bases). Germline CDR1 SGDLS, CDR2 YYNGEE. Trimming left V 4 bases short and J 3 bases short, with 11 bases between. This CDR3 is 13 amino acids long. The CDR3 region has the DNA TGTGCCAGCAGCTCAGGACTGAGCTACGAGCAGTACTTC. This sequence encodes CASSSGLSYEQYF.